Listed here are 21 T cell receptor beta chains from one sample, sequenced in a study of control samples from healthy donors and cancer patients. Clones were read by immunoSEQ multiplex PCR, and TCRdb kept only the in-frame ones, dropping some. The sample has some 150,000 clones, 80% to 95% seen once; the top ten hold about 4%. The sample consisted of blood. The receptor set was obtained from a woman aged 60-75 years in good health.

The V gene is TRBV5-4, the J gene TRBJ2-1; D may be TRBD2 (7 bases). The V end was cut by 4 bases, the J end by 8 bases, with 25 bases between. Germline V gene lookup returns CDR1 SGHNT and CDR2 YYREEE (reference sequence). This CDR3 spans 17 amino acids. CDR3 DNA: TGTGCCAGCAGCCCGGGGGGCGGGGGCCCTCGACTTCATGAGCAGTTCTTC. Translation: CASSPGGGGPRLHEQFF. The entire variable domain, with the rest obtained from reference TRBV5-4 and TRBJ2-1, is as follows: ETGVTQSPTHLIKTRGQQVTLRCSSQSGHNTVSWYQQALGQGPQFIFQYYREEENGRGNFPPRFSGLQFPNYSSELNVNALELDDSALYLCASSPGGGGPRLHEQFFGPGTRLTVL.

This sequence joins TRBV11-2 and TRBJ2-1; 15 bases line up with TRBD2. V lost 9 bases to trimming and J lost 0 bases; unmatched junction nucleotides: 12. Germline CDR1 SGHAT, CDR2 FQNNGV. The CDR3 extends over 19 amino acids. The DNA for the CDR3 is TGTGCCAGTCGGTCCGGGACTAGCGGGGGGTCCATCTCCTACAATGAGCAGTTCTTC. Amino acid sequence: CASRSGTSGGSISYNEQFF.

The chain employs TRBV5-6 and TRBJ1-2; a possible D gene is TRBD1 (5 bases). Germline values: CDR1 SGHDT, CDR2 YYEEEE. Trimming removed 4 bases from V and 4 bases from J, with 11 bases in between. This CDR3 contains 13 residues. The CDR3 DNA reads TGTGCCAGCAGCCTTGACAGATTCTATGGCTACACCTTC. It encodes CASSLDRFYGYTF.

J is TRBJ1-5 and V is TRBV6-5; 7 bases map to TRBD1. With V trimmed by 6 bases and J by 0 bases, 5 bases remained unmatched. This CDR3 has 15 amino acids. Germline V gene lookup returns CDR1 MNHEY and CDR2 SVGAGI. CDR3 sequence reads: CASRYNRGSNQPQHF. The CDR3 DNA sequence: TGTGCCAGCAGGTACAACAGGGGTAGCAATCAGCCCCAGCATTTT.

The chain links TRBV7-2 to TRBJ1-2; 7 bases agree with TRBD1. Trimming removed 5 bases from V and 0 bases from J; junction bases left unmatched: 9. The length of the CDR3 is 16 residues. Germline CDR1 reads SGHTA; CDR2 reads FQGNSA. CDR3 protein: CASSPLGTESNYGYTF. Written as DNA, the CDR3 is TGTGCCAGCAGCCCCCTTGGGACAGAGTCTAACTATGGCTACACCTTC.

The genes are TRBV10-3 and TRBJ2-4; no clear D gene. The CDR3 contains 12 residues. CDR1 is ENHRY and CDR2 is SYGVKD in the germline V gene. Trimming cost V 2 bases and J 11 bases, with 10 bases left between them. Here the CDR3 DNA reads TGTGCCATCAGTGAGACCAAACAAGTTCAGTACTTC. This sequence encodes CAISETKQVQYF.

CDR3 loop: CATYVAGNYGYTF. The CDR3 DNA sequence: TGTGCCACCTACGTGGCAGGGAACTATGGCTACACCTTC. V gene TRBV10-3 combines with J gene TRBJ1-2; D possibly corresponds to TRBD1 (5 bases). The germline V gene has CDR1 ENHRY and CDR2 SYGVKD. The CDR3 length is 13 residues. V was cut by 10 bases and J by 2 bases, with 14 bases left in between.

This clone was seen a single time. The chain joins TRBV4-3 to TRBJ1-1, with D uncertain. V was clipped by 1 base and J by 0 bases, with 9 bases between them. Germline CDR1 and CDR2: LGHNA and YSLEER. The CDR3 contains 15 residues. DNA of the CDR3: TGCGCCAGCAGCCAAGGAACGGGAATGAACACTGAAGCTTTCTTT. Encoded protein: CASSQGTGMNTEAFF.

The rearrangement uses TRBV14 and TRBJ2-7, with TRBD2 matching over 10 bases. The CDR3 covers 14 residues. CDR1 and CDR2 from the germline V gene are SGHDN and FVKESK. V shed 4 bases and J 3 bases; nucleotides not matched to a gene: 3. For the CDR3, the DNA is TGTGCCAGCAGCCCACTAGCGGGGTACTACGAGCAGTACTTC. Amino acids: CASSPLAGYYEQYF.

The CDR3 protein is CASSQAVSYNEQFF. The CDR3 coding sequence is TGTGCCAGCAGCCAAGCCGTTTCTTACAATGAGCAGTTCTTC. The chain combines TRBV14 with TRBJ2-1; no firm D call. Per germline, CDR1 SGHDN and CDR2 FVKESK. The V gene lost 1 base and the J gene lost 4 bases, with 8 bases spanning the gap. This CDR3 contains 14 residues.

This chain uses TRBV6-2 or TRBV6-3 with TRBJ1-1, with 7 bases lining up with TRBD1. This CDR3 is 16 amino acids long. With 5 bases clipped from V and 0 bases from J, the junction kept 9 bases outside the gene matches. Germline-derived CDR1 and CDR2 are MNHEY and SVGEGT. As DNA, the CDR3 is TGTGCCAGCAGTGACCTGGGACAGCGATTGAACACTGAAGCTTTCTTT. As protein: CASSDLGQRLNTEAFF.

As for this clone: At the DNA level, this CDR3 is encoded by other sequences in the same sample as well. J is TRBJ1-5 and V is TRBV6-5, with D perhaps TRBD1 (5 bases). This CDR3 contains 10 residues. Germline CDR1 is MNHEY and CDR2 is SVGAGI. V lost 8 bases and J lost 7, with 6 bases in between. This CDR3 reads CASGDQPQHF. The DNA for the CDR3 is TGTGCCAGCGGGGACCAGCCCCAGCATTTT.

This clone was counted only a few times. J is TRBJ1-5 and V is TRBV2, with D perhaps matching TRBD1 (5 bases). CDR3 length: 14 residues. V dropped 5 bases and J dropped 3 bases, with 11 bases sitting between them. The germline V gene encodes CDR1 SNHLY and CDR2 FYNNEI. Here the CDR3 DNA reads TGTGCCAGCAGTCTGGGACGGGACAATCAGCCCCAGCATTTT. This codes for CASSLGRDNQPQHF.

This rearrangement joins TRBV7-3 to TRBJ1-1, with 8 bases aligning to TRBD1. The CDR3 loop spans 12 amino acids. CDR1 is SGHTA and CDR2 is FQGTGA in the germline V gene. The J segment lost 7 bases and the V segment lost 5 bases, leaving 3 bases of the junction unmatched. CDR3 DNA: TGTGCCAGCAGCCCGGACAGGGATGAAGCTTTCTTT. Protein: CASSPDRDEAFF.

The V and J genes are TRBV6-5 and TRBJ1-1; D unclear. The V gene's germline CDR1 is MNHEY and CDR2 SVGAGI. V shed 9 bases and J shed 1 base, with 12 bases lying between them. The CDR3 loop spans 13 amino acids. CDR3 DNA: TGTGCCAGTGTCACCGCGCGGAACACTGAAGCTTTCTTT. Amino acids: CASVTARNTEAFF.

V is TRBV7-9 and J is TRBJ2-2; maybe TRBD1 (5 bases). Germline-derived CDR1 and CDR2 are SEHNR and FQNEAQ (reference sequence). The CDR3 is 15 amino acids. V was cut by 0 bases and J by 2 bases, with 7 bases left in between. For the CDR3, the DNA is TGTGCCAGCAGCTTAGCGGGGCCAAACACCGGGGAGCTGTTTTTT. As protein: CASSLAGPNTGELFF.

V usage is TRBV7-2 and J usage is TRBJ1-2; 7 bases agree with TRBD1. Germline CDR1 reads SGHTA; CDR2 reads FQGNSA. With V trimmed by 0 bases and J by 7 bases, 8 bases remained unmatched. This CDR3 has 15 amino acids. CDR3 coding DNA: TGTGCCAGCAGCTTAGCGGGACAGCCCCTCCTTGGCTACACCTTC. This sequence encodes CASSLAGQPLLGYTF.

This chain links TRBV7-8 with TRBJ1-5; D remains ambiguous. CDR1 and CDR2 from the germline V gene are SGHVS and FQNEAQ. Trimming left V 0 bases short and J 4 bases short, with 4 bases between. There are 13 residues in the CDR3. The CDR3, as DNA: TGTGCCAGCAGCTTAGCCCTAAATCAGCCCCAGCATTTT. Amino acid sequence: CASSLALNQPQHF.

This chain links TRBV11-3 with TRBJ2-3, with 8 nucleotides matching TRBD1. V lost 0 bases and J lost 2; bases outside the gene matches: 4. The CDR3 runs to 16 residues. In germline, CDR1 is SGHNT, CDR2 YENEEA. CDR3 sequence (DNA): TGTGCCAGCAGCTTAGACGGGACAGGACCCACAGATACGCAGTATTTT. Protein product: CASSLDGTGPTDTQYF.

This chain uses TRBV6-6 with TRBJ1-4; D unresolved. The CDR3 covers 13 residues. Germline values: CDR1 MNHNY, CDR2 SVGAGI (reference sequence). Trimming removed 6 bases from V and 7 bases from J, with 12 bases in between. The CDR3: CASSLRVAEKLFF. CDR3 DNA: TGTGCCAGCAGCCTGAGGGTGGCTGAAAAACTGTTTTTT.

This chain uses TRBV5-1 with TRBJ2-5; D is ambiguous. Trimming stripped 6 bases from V and 2 bases from J, with 11 bases between. There are 13 residues in the CDR3. Germline V gene lookup returns CDR1 SGHRS and CDR2 YFSETQ. Here the CDR3 reads CASTWAGQETQYF. CDR3 DNA: TGCGCCAGCACCTGGGCAGGACAAGAGACCCAGTACTTC.